This T cell receptor (beta chain) appears in the sequencing data of a study of molecular identifiers for immune sequencing clone quantification. At the level of the study: Replicate RNA came from about 20,000 or 100,000 naive CD8 cells and was split five ways, and four parts were sequenced. Study-level findings and limits: Same-barcode identical TCR molecules could make highly expanded clones look smaller than they are.

TCRdb re-analysed the PCR reads in MiXCR, keeping a single row per CDR3 protein. This table has about 97,000 distinct CDR3 sequences, approximately 24% appearing once. Sorted cells numbering about 20,000 to 1,000,000, with 10%, 30% or 50% RNA, yielded the naive CD8 libraries. Naive CD8 T cell sorting was performed on the CD8+CD4-CCR7+CD45RA+ phenotype. CDR3 length: 18 residues. Germline CDR1 SEHNR, CDR2 FQNEAQ (reference sequence). V lost 3 bases, J lost 0 bases, and 17 bases lay in between. This clonotype was recorded many times. Its target is unknown. What was sequenced was naive CD8+ T cells from blood, with Jurkat cell RNA spiked in. As for subset: FACS-sorted CD8+CD4-CCR7+CD45RA+ naive T cells. The receptor comes from a human donor in good health. Some libraries in this study had Jurkat cell RNA spiked in. The chain combines TRBV7-9 with TRBJ2-2; D is uncertain. The CDR3 reads CASSLTPVKATNTGELFF. CDR3 in DNA: TGTGCCAGCAGCTTGACGCCCGTCAAAGCAACGAACACCGGGGAGCTGTTTTTT. Looking up the rest from reference TRBV7-9 and TRBJ2-2 gives the full variable domain: DTGVSQNPRHKITKRGQNVTFRCDPISEHNRLYWYRQTLGQGPEFLTYFQNEAQLEKSRLLSDRFSAERPKGSFSTLEIQRTEQGDSAMYLCASSLTPVKATNTGELFFGEGSRLTVL.